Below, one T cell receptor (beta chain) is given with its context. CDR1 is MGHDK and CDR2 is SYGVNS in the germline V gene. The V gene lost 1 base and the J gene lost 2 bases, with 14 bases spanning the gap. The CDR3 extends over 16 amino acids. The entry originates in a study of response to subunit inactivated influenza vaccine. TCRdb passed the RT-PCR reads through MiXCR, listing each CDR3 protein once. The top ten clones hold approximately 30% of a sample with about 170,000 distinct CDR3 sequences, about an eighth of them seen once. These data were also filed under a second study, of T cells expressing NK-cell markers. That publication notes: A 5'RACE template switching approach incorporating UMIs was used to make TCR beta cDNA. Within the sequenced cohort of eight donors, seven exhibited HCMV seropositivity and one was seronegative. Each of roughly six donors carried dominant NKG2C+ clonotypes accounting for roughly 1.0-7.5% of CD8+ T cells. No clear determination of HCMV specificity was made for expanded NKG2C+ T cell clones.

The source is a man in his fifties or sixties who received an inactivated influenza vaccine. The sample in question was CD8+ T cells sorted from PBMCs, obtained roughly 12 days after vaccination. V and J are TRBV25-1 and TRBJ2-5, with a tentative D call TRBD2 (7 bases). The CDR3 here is CASSEFGAGAQETQYF. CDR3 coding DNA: TGTGCCAGCAGTGAATTTGGGGCGGGGGCGCAAGAGACCCAGTACTTC.